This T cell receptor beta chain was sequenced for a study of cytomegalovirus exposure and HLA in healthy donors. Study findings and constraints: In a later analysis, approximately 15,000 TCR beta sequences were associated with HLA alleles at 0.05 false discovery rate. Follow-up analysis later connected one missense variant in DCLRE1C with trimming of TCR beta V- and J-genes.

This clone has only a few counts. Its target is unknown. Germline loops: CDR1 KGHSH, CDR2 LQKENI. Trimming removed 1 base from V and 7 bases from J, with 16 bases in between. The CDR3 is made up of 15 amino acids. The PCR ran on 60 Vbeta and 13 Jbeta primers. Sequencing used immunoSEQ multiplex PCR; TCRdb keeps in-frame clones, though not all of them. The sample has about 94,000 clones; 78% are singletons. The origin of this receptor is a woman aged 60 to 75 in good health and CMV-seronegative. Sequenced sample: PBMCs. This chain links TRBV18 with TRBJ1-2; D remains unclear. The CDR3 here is CASSPQESAPGGYTF. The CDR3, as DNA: TGTGCCAGCTCACCACAAGAAAGCGCGCCCGGTGGCTACACCTTC.